This is a list of T cell receptor beta chains from one sample in a study of blood T cell repertoires in COVID-19. TCRdb's copy holds only in-frame clones and misses some; the assay was immunoSEQ multiplex PCR. In the table there are about 220,000 clones, around 84% of which are singletons. Material for sequencing was peripheral blood. The receptor source for this set is a woman aged 55-70 years who had recovered from COVID-19. CDR3s leave out the opening cysteine and the closing phenylalanine or tryptophan. Each record gives: V gene, J gene, clone size, CDR3 protein. Clone size is stated in some rows and not others, as once, few, many or a class when expanded.

v_gene: TRBV6-2/TRBV6-3
j_gene: TRBJ2-7
abundance: -
CDR3aa: ASSYVAGFYEQY

v_gene: TRBV4-3
j_gene: TRBJ1-1
abundance: few
CDR3aa: ASSQDPQYTEAF

v_gene: TRBV2
j_gene: TRBJ2-5
abundance: -
CDR3aa: ASSEGTAQETQY

v_gene: TRBV25-1
j_gene: TRBJ2-3
abundance: -
CDR3aa: ASRSGGSVDTQY

v_gene: TRBV19
j_gene: TRBJ1-2
abundance: -
CDR3aa: ASSIGRAGYT

v_gene: TRBV12-3/TRBV12-4
j_gene: TRBJ1-2
abundance: few
CDR3aa: ASSKRTGGGYT

v_gene: TRBV29-1
j_gene: TRBJ1-1
abundance: -
CDR3aa: SALRQGSGSRAF

v_gene: TRBV7-3
j_gene: TRBJ2-1
abundance: -
CDR3aa: ASSLGPQGEQF

v_gene: TRBV2
j_gene: TRBJ2-7
abundance: -
CDR3aa: ASRPGQGVPYEQY

v_gene: TRBV3-1/TRBV3-2
j_gene: TRBJ2-3
abundance: few
CDR3aa: ASSHSSGGYADTQY

v_gene: TRBV10-2
j_gene: TRBJ1-4
abundance: -
CDR3aa: ASMLREKLF

v_gene: TRBV7-6
j_gene: TRBJ2-1
abundance: -
CDR3aa: ASSSSPSGGGYSYNEQF

v_gene: TRBV5-5
j_gene: TRBJ1-1
abundance: -
CDR3aa: ASSSTGLNTEAF

v_gene: TRBV18
j_gene: TRBJ2-6
abundance: -
CDR3aa: ASSPRTGANVLT

v_gene: TRBV11-2
j_gene: TRBJ1-1
abundance: -
CDR3aa: ASSLSRGTLAEAF

v_gene: TRBV5-1
j_gene: TRBJ1-3
abundance: once
CDR3aa: ASSLNQGFSGNTIY

v_gene: TRBV7-6
j_gene: TRBJ2-1
abundance: -
CDR3aa: ASSFSGLAGGSEQF

v_gene: TRBV7-9
j_gene: TRBJ2-1
abundance: -
CDR3aa: ASSRTSGGTYNEQF

v_gene: TRBV2
j_gene: TRBJ1-1
abundance: -
CDR3aa: ATLTGGFFIGISF

v_gene: TRBV6-5
j_gene: TRBJ2-7
abundance: -
CDR3aa: ASSYLEGATYEQY

v_gene: TRBV7-2
j_gene: TRBJ1-1
abundance: -
CDR3aa: ASSMKNFANTEAF

v_gene: TRBV19
j_gene: TRBJ2-1
abundance: -
CDR3aa: ASSIEAAGVLNEQF

v_gene: TRBV3-1/TRBV3-2
j_gene: TRBJ2-2
abundance: -
CDR3aa: ASSPGLAFTGELF

v_gene: TRBV7-8
j_gene: TRBJ2-3
abundance: few
CDR3aa: ASSLRWGQSTDTQY

v_gene: TRBV7-8
j_gene: TRBJ2-3
abundance: -
CDR3aa: ASSLTGGGPDTQY

v_gene: TRBV6-6
j_gene: TRBJ1-2
abundance: -
CDR3aa: ASGTEDYGYT

v_gene: TRBV7-2
j_gene: TRBJ1-2
abundance: -
CDR3aa: ASSLAGVGTGVYGYT

v_gene: TRBV6-2/TRBV6-3
j_gene: TRBJ1-5
abundance: -
CDR3aa: ASSYLGGRNQPQH

v_gene: TRBV5-1
j_gene: TRBJ2-7
abundance: -
CDR3aa: ASSLGPRTSGVGEQY

v_gene: TRBV19
j_gene: TRBJ2-1
abundance: -
CDR3aa: ASSISRTSGIDNEQF

v_gene: TRBV5-1
j_gene: TRBJ2-6
abundance: -
CDR3aa: ASSIMSGRGSSGANVLT

v_gene: TRBV5-4
j_gene: TRBJ1-2
abundance: -
CDR3aa: ASSLGGQVQYGYT

v_gene: TRBV6-6
j_gene: TRBJ1-6
abundance: -
CDR3aa: ASSHGPEDDNSPLH

v_gene: TRBV6-4
j_gene: TRBJ2-7
abundance: -
CDR3aa: ASSEAQGPGYEQY

v_gene: TRBV24-1
j_gene: TRBJ2-5
abundance: -
CDR3aa: ATSDPGLAGETQY

v_gene: TRBV4-2
j_gene: TRBJ1-1
abundance: -
CDR3aa: ASSQGGLDTEAF

v_gene: TRBV25-1
j_gene: TRBJ2-5
abundance: -
CDR3aa: ASSEASLQETQY

v_gene: TRBV15
j_gene: TRBJ2-5
abundance: -
CDR3aa: ATSWASGGAAQETQY

v_gene: TRBV29-1
j_gene: TRBJ1-2
abundance: -
CDR3aa: SPTRGFDYGYT

v_gene: TRBV5-1
j_gene: TRBJ1-4
abundance: -
CDR3aa: ASSLGSGTEKLF

v_gene: TRBV19
j_gene: TRBJ2-2
abundance: -
CDR3aa: ASTTQSGELF

v_gene: TRBV18
j_gene: TRBJ2-7
abundance: -
CDR3aa: ASSPFGQGVTYEQY

v_gene: TRBV6-5
j_gene: TRBJ1-5
abundance: -
CDR3aa: ASSRTRGSNQPQH

v_gene: TRBV7-8
j_gene: TRBJ2-7
abundance: -
CDR3aa: ASSLGQFSYEQY

v_gene: TRBV5-5
j_gene: TRBJ1-6
abundance: -
CDR3aa: ASSLGGDSPLH

v_gene: TRBV7-8
j_gene: TRBJ2-7
abundance: -
CDR3aa: ASRPGRGHYEQY

v_gene: TRBV6-5
j_gene: TRBJ1-3
abundance: -
CDR3aa: ASSYTQNPGNTIY

v_gene: TRBV20-1
j_gene: TRBJ2-6
abundance: -
CDR3aa: SASSGIPGANVLT

v_gene: TRBV5-6
j_gene: TRBJ2-1
abundance: -
CDR3aa: ASSRIAGGLGNEQF

v_gene: TRBV24-1
j_gene: TRBJ2-3
abundance: -
CDR3aa: ATSDGLAGGIDTQY

v_gene: TRBV4-1
j_gene: TRBJ2-5
abundance: -
CDR3aa: ASSQRLAFGETQY

v_gene: TRBV4-1
j_gene: TRBJ2-5
abundance: -
CDR3aa: ASSSPFRGPETQY

v_gene: TRBV7-2
j_gene: TRBJ2-7
abundance: -
CDR3aa: ASSPDSGAIYEQY